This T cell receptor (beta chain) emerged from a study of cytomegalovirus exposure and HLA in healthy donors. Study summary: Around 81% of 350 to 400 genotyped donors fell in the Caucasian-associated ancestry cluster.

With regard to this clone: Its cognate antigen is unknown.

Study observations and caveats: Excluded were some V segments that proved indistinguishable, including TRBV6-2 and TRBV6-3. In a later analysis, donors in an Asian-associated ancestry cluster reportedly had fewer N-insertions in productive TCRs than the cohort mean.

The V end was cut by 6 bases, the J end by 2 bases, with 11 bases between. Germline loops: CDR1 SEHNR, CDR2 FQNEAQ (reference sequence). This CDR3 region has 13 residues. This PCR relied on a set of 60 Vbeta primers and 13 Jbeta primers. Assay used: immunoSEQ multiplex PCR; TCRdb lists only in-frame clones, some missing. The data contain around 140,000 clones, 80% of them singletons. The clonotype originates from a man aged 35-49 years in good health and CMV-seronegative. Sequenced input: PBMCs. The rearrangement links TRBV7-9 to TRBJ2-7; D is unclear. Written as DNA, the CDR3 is TGTGCCAGCAGGCTCCTTGCGGCCTACGAGCAGTACTTC. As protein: CASRLLAAYEQYF.